This TCR beta chain was profiled in a study of post-analysis software for immune sequencing data. Study-level findings and limits: Controls showed lower frequencies than patients for five or six TRBV segments, and TRBV5-6, TRBV5-1 and TRBV20-1 were among these.

Remarks on this clonotype: What it binds is not known.

This CDR3 is 15 amino acids long. V gave up 0 bases and J gave up 7 bases; unmatched junction bases: 10. Germline CDR1 DFQATT, CDR2 SNEGSKA (reference sequence). Unique molecular identifiers were present in the TCR beta cDNA libraries. TCRdb re-analysed the PCR reads in MiXCR, keeping a single row per CDR3 protein. The sample has roughly 700,000 distinct CDR3 sequences; 30% are singletons. The chain links TRBV20-1 to TRBJ2-7; 9 positions agree with TRBD2. Input material: blood. This TCR was recovered from a girl aged 5-17 years with multiple sclerosis. The CDR3 loop reads CSARDRIAGVGEQYF. In nucleotides, the CDR3 is TGCAGTGCTAGAGATCGGATAGCGGGAGTCGGAGAGCAGTACTTC.